The clone carrying this T cell receptor beta chain appeared a few times. TCRdb processed the 5' RACE reads anew with MiXCR; each CDR3 protein has one entry. This sample has under 350,000 distinct CDR3 sequences; about 16% occur once, and the top ten carry about a fifth. This entry is derived from a study of T-cell memory formation after mild COVID-19. CDR3 length equals 15 residues. The V end was cut by 2 bases, the J end by 8 bases, with 18 bases between. Germline CDR1 SGHTA, CDR2 FQGNSA. The receptor was isolated from a man younger than 30 who had mild COVID-19 (a few samples of this study predate the infection). Cell type and time point are not known. V usage is TRBV7-2 and J usage is TRBJ1-2, with D uncertain. Sample: PBMCs or a T cell subset sorted from them (not recorded which). As DNA, the CDR3 is TGTGCCAGCAGCTTAAAAGGGATCCCCGGATGGGGCTACACCTTC. Protein sequence: CASSLKGIPGWGYTF.